Following are 8 T cell receptor beta chains from one sample sequenced in a study of control samples from healthy donors and cancer patients. Sequencing was performed with immunoSEQ multiplex PCR; in TCRdb, only in-frame clones are kept and a portion is missing. The sample lists 190,000 or so clones, 90% to 95% occurring once. What was sequenced was blood. Receptors originate from a man aged 18 to 29 in good health.

The chain employs TRBV20-1 and TRBJ1-1; weak D call: TRBD1 (6 bases). This CDR3 region has 16 residues. CDR1 and CDR2 from the germline V gene are DFQATT and SNEGSKA (reference sequence). With 3 bases removed from V and 7 bases from J, the gap between germline ends came to 24 bases. The CDR3 DNA is TGCAGTGCTAGTGAGTCGGGGGCACCCCTTTCCCGTGAAGCTTTCTTT. Translation gives CSASESGAPLSREAFF.

The rearrangement uses TRBV10-3 and TRBJ2-1; perhaps D is TRBD1 or TRBD2 (5 bases each). In germline, CDR1 is ENHRY, CDR2 SYGVKD. Trimming removed 5 bases from V and 2 bases from J, with 13 bases in between. The CDR3 sequence is 15 residues long. The CDR3: CAISNKGTTYNEQFF. The CDR3 DNA sequence: TGTGCCATCAGTAACAAAGGGACCACCTACAATGAGCAGTTCTTC.

The V call is TRBV5-1, the J call TRBJ2-1; TRBD1 matches at 11 bases. From germline, CDR1 is SGHRS and CDR2 YFSETQ. The length of the CDR3 is 16 residues. V shed 4 bases, J shed 0 bases, and the junction held 3 bases outside the gene matches. The CDR3 nucleotides read TGCGCCAGCAGCGGAGGGACAGGGGGCTCCTACAATGAGCAGTTCTTC. Its protein product is CASSGGTGGSYNEQFF.

The rearrangement joins TRBV5-1 to TRBJ2-2; D unresolved. This CDR3 is 14 amino acids long. The V end was cut by 4 bases, the J end by 7 bases, with 14 bases between. CDR1 and CDR2 from the germline V gene are SGHRS and YFSETQ. CDR3 amino acids: CASSPMTTDGELFF. The CDR3 DNA sequence: TGCGCCAGCAGCCCAATGACGACGGACGGGGAGCTGTTTTTT. The full variable domain, in which reference TRBV5-1 and TRBJ2-2 provide the parts outside the CDR3, is KAGVTQTPRYLIKTRGQQVTLSCSPISGHRSVSWYQQTPGQGLQFLFEYFSETQRNKGNFPGRFSGRQFSNSRSEMNVSTLELGDSALYLCASSPMTTDGELFFGEGSRLTVL.

The CDR3 loop reads CASSSAGPVGTDTQYF. For the CDR3, the DNA is TGTGCCAGCAGTTCCGCAGGGCCAGTGGGGACAGATACGCAGTATTTT. The rearrangement uses TRBV28 and TRBJ2-3; perhaps TRBD1 as D (5 bases). V shed 4 bases and J shed 3 bases, with 17 bases lying between them. The CDR3 runs 16 residues. Per germline, CDR1 MDHEN and CDR2 SYDVKM.

This clone was picked up one time. J is TRBJ1-6 and V is TRBV6-2 or TRBV6-3; a weak D match, TRBD1 (6 bases). V gave up 6 bases and J gave up 11 bases, with 11 bases separating them. Germline V gene data show CDR1 as MNHEY and CDR2 as SVGEGT. This CDR3 is 12 amino acids long. CDR3 region: CASRPRGTPLHF. CDR3 nucleotide sequence: TGTGCCAGCAGACCTAGGGGGACACCCCTCCACTTT.

The chain has TRBV2 and TRBJ1-4; no reliable D call. Germline CDR1 and CDR2: SNHLY and FYNNEI. The CDR3 is 14 amino acids. The V end lost 1 base, the J end lost 3 bases, and 6 bases lay between the germline ends. In DNA, the CDR3 is TGTGCCAGCAGTGAAGAGCAGCCTAATGAAAAACTGTTTTTT. This gives the protein CASSEEQPNEKLFF.

This clone was seen a single time. The chain links TRBV6-6 to TRBJ2-1; tentatively, D is TRBD2 (6 bases). Germline CDR1 is MNHNY and CDR2 is SVGAGI (reference sequence). The germline V and J ends were trimmed by 4 bases and 4 bases, with 14 bases remaining between them. The CDR3 extends over 15 amino acids. The CDR3 loop is CASSSDSGAYNEQFF. Here the CDR3 DNA reads TGTGCCAGCAGTTCCGATAGCGGTGCTTACAATGAGCAGTTCTTC.